The 16 T cell receptor beta chains below come from one sample, sequenced in a study of T cells in Graves' hyperthyroidism and ophthalmopathy. The investigators amplified TCR beta CDR3 regions from RNA transcripts. HTBI primers were employed in a first-round RT-PCR of the TCR CDR3. TCRdb passed the multiplex PCR reads through MiXCR, listing each CDR3 protein once. The sample consists of 480,000 or so distinct CDR3 sequences, approximately 48% of them appearing once. What was sequenced was peripheral blood or thyroid tissue (not recorded which). These receptor sequences come from an adult woman with Graves' disease, either hyperthyroidism or ophthalmopathy (not recorded which).

V gene TRBV20-1 combines with J gene TRBJ1-5, with 7 bases identical to TRBD1. This CDR3 contains 15 residues. The junction had 9 bases not matched to a gene; V was cut back by 3 bases and J by 4 bases. Germline assignment: CDR1 DFQATT and CDR2 SNEGSKA (reference sequence). CDR3 loop: CSASPDRVRNQPQHF. The CDR3 region has the DNA TGCAGTGCTAGCCCAGACAGGGTCAGGAATCAGCCCCAGCATTTT.

As concerns this clonotype: An end of the junction differs from the germline gene, which may be a read error. The V call is TRBV7-3, the J call TRBJ2-1, with 8 nucleotides matching TRBD1. CDR3 length: 15 amino acids. Per the germline V gene, CDR1 is SGHTA and CDR2 is FQGTGA. CDR3 nucleotide sequence: TGTGCCAGCAGCGTGGACAGGGTTTCCTACAATGGGCAGTTCTTC. Protein: CASSVDRVSYNGQFF.

Many counts were recorded for this clonotype. The J gene is TRBJ2-5, the V gene TRBV9; D may be TRBD2 (6 bases). V gave up 4 bases and J gave up 4 bases, with 17 bases separating them. Germline V gives CDR1 SGDLS, CDR2 YYNGEE. This CDR3 comprises 15 residues. CDR3 sequence reads: CASSHGGAAGETQYF. CDR3 in DNA: TGTGCCAGCAGCCACGGAGGGGCGGCGGGAGAGACCCAGTACTTC. The entire variable domain, with the rest obtained from reference TRBV9 and TRBJ2-5, is as follows: DSGVTQTPKHLITATGQRVTLRCSPRSGDLSVYWYQQSLDQGLQFLIQYYNGEERAKGNILERFSAQQFPDLHSELNLSSLELGDSALYFCASSHGGAAGETQYFGPGTRLLVL.

V and J are TRBV9 and TRBJ2-3, with D perhaps matching TRBD2 (5 bases). Germline CDR1 is SGDLS and CDR2 is YYNGEE. V lost 1 base and J 5 bases, leaving 20 bases between the germline ends. The CDR3 is made up of 17 amino acids. The chain's CDR3 is CASSVSLGGAIGDTQYF. CDR3 in DNA: TGTGCCAGCAGCGTAAGCCTCGGAGGAGCCATTGGAGATACGCAGTATTTT.

Worth noting for this clonotype: Its ends do not fully match the called genes, so a read error is possible. The chain recombines TRBV7-3 with TRBJ1-2; TRBD1 matches 8 bases. Germline values: CDR1 SGHTA, CDR2 FQGTGA. The CDR3 sequence is 13 residues long. CDR3 sequence (DNA): TGTGCCAACAGCTTACGGACAGGGCAAGGCTACACCTTC. Its translation is CANSLRTGQGYTF.

V gene TRBV7-9 combines with J gene TRBJ2-2, with D possibly being TRBD1 (6 bases). CDR1 and CDR2 from the germline V gene are SEHNR and FQNEAQ (reference sequence). CDR3 length equals 13 residues. Deletions cut 4 bases from V and 8 bases from J, with 11 bases between. CDR3 region: CASSSYDRGELFF. The CDR3 region has the DNA TGTGCCAGCAGCTCCTACGACAGGGGGGAGCTGTTTTTT.

The chain carries TRBV7-2 and TRBJ1-4; a weak D match, TRBD1 (6 bases). The CDR3 runs to 15 residues. CDR1 and CDR2 from the germline V gene are SGHTA and FQGNSA. V lost 4 bases and J lost 0, with 9 bases in between. The CDR3 DNA is TGTGCCAGCAGCTCCACAGGGACAACTAATGAAAAACTGTTTTTT. It codes for CASSSTGTTNEKLFF.

The chain employs TRBV6-1 and TRBJ1-5; D call uncertain. Germline V lookup: CDR1 MNHNS, CDR2 SASEGT. Trimming removed 6 bases from V and 4 bases from J, with 13 bases in between. The CDR3 extends over 14 amino acids. The CDR3 coding sequence is TGTGCCAGCAGACTCTCGGGAAGGAATCAGCCCCAGCATTTT. Its translation: CASRLSGRNQPQHF.

The V call is TRBV20-1, the J call TRBJ2-7, with 8 positions matching TRBD1. The CDR3 consists of 18 residues. From germline, CDR1 is DFQATT and CDR2 SNEGSKA (reference sequence). With 1 base clipped from V and 3 bases from J, the junction kept 17 bases outside the gene matches. The CDR3, as DNA: TGCAGTGCTAGAGTACGGGACAGGTCCGGGGACGATGGCTACGAGCAGTACTTC. This translates into CSARVRDRSGDDGYEQYF.

This clonotype has ten or more counts. The genes are TRBV20-1 and TRBJ1-6, with 8 bases lining up with TRBD1. V lost 1 base, J lost 7 bases, and 6 bases stayed unmatched. This CDR3 comprises 15 residues. Germline V gene sequence: CDR1 DFQATT, CDR2 SNEGSKA (reference sequence). The DNA of the CDR3 is TGCAGTGCTAGAGCGCCGGACAGGGAGAATTCACCCCTCCACTTT. This encodes CSARAPDRENSPLHF.

This clonotype was counted only a few times. The J gene is TRBJ2-7, the V gene TRBV29-1, with TRBD2 matching over 8 bases. Germline trimming cut 7 bases from V and 6 bases from J; bases unmatched to any gene: 8. The CDR3 covers 12 residues. Looked up from germline, CDR1 is SQVTM and CDR2 is ANQGSEA. The CDR3 reads CSGSGTRVEQYF. Here the CDR3 DNA reads TGCAGCGGTAGCGGGACGCGGGTCGAGCAGTACTTC.

The CDR3 here is CASSPGTNSNQPQHF. For the CDR3, the DNA is TGTGCCAGCAGTCCCGGCACTAATAGCAATCAGCCCCAGCATTTT. This chain joins TRBV2 and TRBJ1-5; D not certain. The CDR3 contains 15 residues. The germline V gene encodes CDR1 SNHLY and CDR2 FYNNEI. The V and J ends lost 5 bases and 0 bases respectively, with 11 bases between them. Full variable domain (missing parts from reference TRBV2 and TRBJ1-5): EPEVTQTPSHQVTQMGQEVILRCVPISNHLYFYWYRQILGQKVEFLVSFYNNEISEKSEIFDDQFSVERPDGSNFTLKIRSTKLEDSAMYFCASSPGTNSNQPQHFGDGTRLSIL.

This clonotype was picked up many times. The genes are TRBV10-3 and TRBJ2-7; weak D call: TRBD2 (6 bases). The CDR3 runs 15 residues. Trimming took off 4 bases at V and 0 bases at J, with 13 bases between the two ends. Germline V gene lookup returns CDR1 ENHRY and CDR2 SYGVKD. CDR3 loop: CAISGMGGTSYEQYF. The CDR3 coding sequence is TGTGCCATCAGTGGGATGGGCGGGACCTCCTACGAGCAGTACTTC.

The V and J genes are TRBV2 and TRBJ1-3; the match to TRBD1 covers 10 bases. CDR1 and CDR2 (germline): SNHLY, FYNNEI. After removal of 6 bases from V and 14 bases from J, the junction contained 4 bases not matched to a gene. The CDR3 covers 11 residues. This chain's CDR3 is CASSETGGVYF. As DNA, the CDR3 is TGTGCCAGCAGCGAGACAGGGGGCGTATATTTT.

With regard to this clonotype: A much larger clone differs by one base, so this may be a read error. The V and J genes are TRBV7-2 and TRBJ2-7, with TRBD1 identical over 9 bases. The CDR3 totals 16 residues. In germline, CDR1 is SGHTA, CDR2 FQGNSA. Germline trimming cut 7 bases from V and 5 bases from J; bases unmatched to any gene: 15. CDR3: CASTLAVGTGPNEQYF. The CDR3 bases are TGTGCCAGCACACTGGCTGTGGGGACAGGGCCTAACGAGCAGTACTTC.

This clonotype was counted once. The chain joins TRBV29-1 to TRBJ2-7, with a weak D call TRBD2 (6 bases). Germline assignment: CDR1 SQVTM and CDR2 ANQGSEA. CDR3 length: 15 amino acids. Trimming removed 3 bases at V and 0 bases at J, with 15 bases between. The CDR3 sequence is CSVEGQAGPSYEQYF. DNA for the CDR3: TGCAGCGTTGAGGGGCAGGCGGGACCCTCCTACGAGCAGTACTTC.